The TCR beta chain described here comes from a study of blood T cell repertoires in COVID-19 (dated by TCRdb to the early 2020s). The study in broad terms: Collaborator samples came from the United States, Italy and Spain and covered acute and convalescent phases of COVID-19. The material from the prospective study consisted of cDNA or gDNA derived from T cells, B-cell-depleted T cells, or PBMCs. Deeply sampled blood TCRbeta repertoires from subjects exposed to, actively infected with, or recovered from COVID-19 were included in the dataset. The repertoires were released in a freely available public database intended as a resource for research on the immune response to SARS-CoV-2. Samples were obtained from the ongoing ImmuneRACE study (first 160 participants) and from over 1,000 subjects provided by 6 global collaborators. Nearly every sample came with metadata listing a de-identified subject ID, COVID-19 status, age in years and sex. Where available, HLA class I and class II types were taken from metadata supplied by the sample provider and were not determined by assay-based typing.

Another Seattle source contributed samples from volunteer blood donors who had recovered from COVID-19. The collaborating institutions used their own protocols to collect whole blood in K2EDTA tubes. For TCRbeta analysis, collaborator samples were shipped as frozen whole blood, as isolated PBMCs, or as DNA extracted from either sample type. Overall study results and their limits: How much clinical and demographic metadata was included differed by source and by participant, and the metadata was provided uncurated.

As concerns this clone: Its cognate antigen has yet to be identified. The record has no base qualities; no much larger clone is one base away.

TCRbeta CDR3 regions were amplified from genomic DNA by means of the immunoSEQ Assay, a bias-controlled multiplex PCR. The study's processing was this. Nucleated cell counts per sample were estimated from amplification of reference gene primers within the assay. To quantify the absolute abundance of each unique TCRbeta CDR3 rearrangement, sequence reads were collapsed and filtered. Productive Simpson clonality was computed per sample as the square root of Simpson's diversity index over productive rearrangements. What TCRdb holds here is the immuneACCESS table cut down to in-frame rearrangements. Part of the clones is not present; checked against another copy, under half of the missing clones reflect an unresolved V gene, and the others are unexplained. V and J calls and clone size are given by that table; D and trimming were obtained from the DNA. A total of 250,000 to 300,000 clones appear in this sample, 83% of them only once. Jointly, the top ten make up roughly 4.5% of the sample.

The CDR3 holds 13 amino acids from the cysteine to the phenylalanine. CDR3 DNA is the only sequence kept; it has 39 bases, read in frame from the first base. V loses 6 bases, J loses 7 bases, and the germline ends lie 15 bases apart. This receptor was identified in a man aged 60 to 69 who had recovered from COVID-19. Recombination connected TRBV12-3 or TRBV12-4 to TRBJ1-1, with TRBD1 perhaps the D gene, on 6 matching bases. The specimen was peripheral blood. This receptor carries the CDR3 CASRQQGFGEAFF. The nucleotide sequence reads TGTGCCAGCAGACAACAGGGATTTGGTGAAGCTTTCTTT.